This entry concerns a single T cell receptor beta chain. The antigen is undetermined. This sample was taken from a study of glioma-infiltrating T cells. The CDR3 has 16 amino acids. Trimming took off 0 bases at V and 3 bases at J, with 12 bases between the two ends. The germline gives CDR1 MNHNY, CDR2 SVGAGI (reference sequence). Study findings and constraints: Gliomas, especially low-grade, showed above-expected tissue-blood divergence; non-neoplastic patients showed below. Patients with low tissue-blood divergence carried a signature set of shared blood CDR3 motifs.

Amplification of TCR alpha and beta CDR3 regions from RNA used iRepertoire nested multiplex PCR. From the multiplex PCR reads, TCRdb called clonotypes with MiXCR, one entry per CDR3 protein. Of about 380,000 distinct CDR3 sequences listed, 41% are singletons. The specimen sequenced was glioma tissue, nonneoplastic brain tissue, or PBMCs (not recorded which). The clonotype was recovered from a human donor with low-grade glioma or glioblastoma, undergoing nonglioma brain surgery, or in good health (not recorded which). This rearrangement joins TRBV6-6 to TRBJ2-1; D may be TRBD1 or TRBD2 (5 bases each). CDR3 sequence: CASSYSWGPSYNEQFF. CDR3 sequence (DNA): TGTGCCAGCAGTTACTCGTGGGGACCGAGCTACAATGAGCAGTTCTTC.